This T cell receptor beta chain was sequenced for a study of identical twins. CDR1 and CDR2 from the germline V gene are DFQATT and SNEGSKA (reference sequence). V was pared by 3 bases and J by 6 bases, with 7 bases of the junction left unmatched. The CDR3 length is 13 residues. This clonotype has a handful of counts. TCRdb fed the 5' RACE reads into MiXCR, producing one record per CDR3 protein. The sample holds some 1,600,000 distinct CDR3 sequences, around a third seen once. The V and J genes are TRBV20-1 and TRBJ1-2; 7 bases line up with TRBD1. The origin of this receptor is a newborn girl in good health. The sample was cord blood. The CDR3 sequence: CSASLTGRNGYTF. Written as DNA, the CDR3 is TGCAGTGCTAGCCTGACAGGGAGAAATGGCTACACCTTC.